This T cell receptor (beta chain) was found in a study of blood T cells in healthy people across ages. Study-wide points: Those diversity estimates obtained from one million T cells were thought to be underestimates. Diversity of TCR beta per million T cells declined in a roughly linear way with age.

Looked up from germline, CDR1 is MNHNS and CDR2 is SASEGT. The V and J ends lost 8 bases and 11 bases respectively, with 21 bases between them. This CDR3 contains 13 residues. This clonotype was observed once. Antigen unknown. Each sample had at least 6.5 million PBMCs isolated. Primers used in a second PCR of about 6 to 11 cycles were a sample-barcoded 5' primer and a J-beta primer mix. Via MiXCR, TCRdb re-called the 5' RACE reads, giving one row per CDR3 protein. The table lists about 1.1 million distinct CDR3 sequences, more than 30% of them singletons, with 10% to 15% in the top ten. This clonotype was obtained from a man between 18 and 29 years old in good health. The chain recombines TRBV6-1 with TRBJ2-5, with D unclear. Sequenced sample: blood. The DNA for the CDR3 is TGTGCCAGCGTTGGAGTATATAGGGAAGGGCAGTACTTC. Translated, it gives CASVGVYREGQYF.